The 3 T cell receptor beta chains below were found in one sample sequenced in a study of blood T cell repertoires in COVID-19. Some clones are missing from TCRdb's copy, which holds only in-frame ones; the method was immunoSEQ multiplex PCR. This sample has under 300,000 clones, with roughly 87% found just once. The sequencing sample was made of peripheral blood. The receptors come from a human donor in a cohort sampled during active COVID-19.

This clone was counted a few times. The V and J genes are TRBV7-7 and TRBJ1-5, with D hard to call. The V end lost 2 bases, the J end lost 6 bases, and 8 bases lay between the germline ends. The CDR3 has 13 amino acids. Germline lookup yields CDR1 SSHAT and CDR2 FNYEAQ (reference sequence). The CDR3 nucleotides read TGTGCCAGCAGCTTACAGGTTGGTCAGCCCCAGCATTTT. This encodes CASSLQVGQPQHF.

The chain has TRBV5-1 and TRBJ2-2; no clear D. Germline assignment: CDR1 SGHRS and CDR2 YFSETQ. V was shortened by 0 bases and J by 1 base, with 7 bases between the two germline ends. The CDR3 spans 15 residues. The CDR3: CASSLGGGNTGELFF. CDR3 nucleotide sequence: TGCGCCAGCAGCTTGGGTGGCGGGAACACCGGGGAGCTGTTTTTT.

This clone was seen a few times. The genes are TRBV7-2 and TRBJ2-7; weak D call: TRBD2 (5 bases). The CDR3 consists of 15 residues. Trimming took off 4 bases at V and 3 bases at J, with 16 bases between the two ends. In germline, CDR1 is SGHTA, CDR2 FQGNSA. CDR3 nucleotide sequence: TGTGCCAGCAGCTCTCTGCCGGGAATCGTCTACGAGCAGTACTTC. Translated: CASSSLPGIVYEQYF.